This T cell receptor beta chain was sequenced in a study of cytomegalovirus exposure and HLA in healthy donors. Points on this clone: Its antigen is unidentified.

Primers included in the PCR were 60 Vbeta and 13 Jbeta primers. Method: immunoSEQ multiplex PCR; TCRdb's copy keeps in-frame clones and lacks some. Among about 160,000 clones listed, roughly 82% were seen once. CDR1 SEHNR and CDR2 FQNEAQ come from the germline V gene (reference sequence). The CDR3 sequence is 13 residues long. Trimming cost V 1 base and J 2 bases, with 5 bases left between them. Study findings and constraints: Later work found that TCR association rates differed between HLA loci; DRB1 had the most and HLA-C the fewest. It was only CMV serostatus that was available as immune exposure information.

The clonotype was recovered from a man between 45 and 60 years old in good health and CMV-seropositive. Sequences were obtained from PBMCs. V usage is TRBV7-9 and J usage is TRBJ1-2; maybe TRBD1 (5 bases). Here the CDR3 reads CASSLEGNYGYTF. The CDR3 nucleotides read TGTGCCAGCAGCTTAGAGGGGAACTATGGCTACACCTTC.